These 20 T cell receptor beta chains originate from one sample sequenced in a study of regulatory dendritic cells for organ transplantation. Here immunoSEQ multiplex PCR was the method, and the copy in TCRdb shows in-frame clones only, minus some. This table has 25,000 to 30,000 clones, roughly 84% appearing once. The sample comprised naive CD8+ T cells from blood. Regarding subset: CD45RA+ naive T cells. The source of these receptors is a human donor in good health.

This clone was seen just once. The chain recombines TRBV7-8 with TRBJ2-1; the D gene is possibly TRBD1 (6 bases). There are 12 residues in the CDR3. The V and J ends lost 4 bases and 10 bases respectively, with 11 bases between them. Germline loops: CDR1 SGHVS, CDR2 FQNEAQ. The CDR3 sequence: CASSSQGNEQFF. CDR3 nucleotides: TGTGCCAGCAGCTCACAGGGAAACGAGCAGTTCTTC.

The V call is TRBV19, the J call TRBJ2-2; 12 bases are shared with TRBD2. The CDR3 has 15 residues. Germline V lookup: CDR1 LNHDA, CDR2 SQIVND (reference sequence). Unmatched junction bases numbered 7, after V lost 7 bases and J lost 7 bases. The CDR3 is CASNPSGGEHGELFF. CDR3 DNA sequence: TGTGCCAGTAACCCTAGCGGGGGGGAACACGGGGAGCTGTTTTTT.

The chain has TRBV19 and TRBJ2-6; D perhaps matches TRBD2 (5 bases). The CDR3 extends over 18 amino acids. Germline V gene data show CDR1 as LNHDA and CDR2 as SQIVND (reference sequence). The V and J ends lost 6 bases and 0 bases respectively, with 18 bases between them. CDR3 sequence: CASSPEATGFSGANVLTF. CDR3 nucleotide sequence: TGTGCCAGTAGCCCTGAGGCGACGGGATTCTCTGGGGCCAACGTCCTGACTTTC.

The V gene is TRBV6-5, the J gene TRBJ2-7; a weak D match, TRBD1 (6 bases). Trimming took 0 bases from V and 6 from J, leaving 18 bases between them. Per the germline V gene, CDR1 is MNHEY and CDR2 is SVGAGI. CDR3 length: 16 residues. The CDR3 sequence: CASSYSVGAKSTEQYF. The DNA of the CDR3 is TGTGCCAGCAGTTACTCGGTGGGGGCCAAGTCCACCGAGCAGTACTTC.

The V and J genes are TRBV4-1 and TRBJ1-5, with a tentative D call TRBD1 (6 bases). This CDR3 comprises 14 residues. Trimming stripped 0 bases from V and 7 bases from J, with 10 bases between. Germline values: CDR1 MGHRA, CDR2 YSYEKL. For the CDR3, the DNA is TGCGCCAGCAGCCAAGAGACAGGATGGCAGCCCCAGCATTTT. Translating gives CASSQETGWQPQHF.

The chain links TRBV13 to TRBJ2-7; a weak D match, TRBD2 (7 bases). CDR1 is PRHDT, CDR2 FYEKMQ, per germline (reference sequence). The V end lost 4 bases, the J end lost 4 bases, and 20 bases lay between the germline ends. The CDR3 is made up of 16 amino acids. CDR3 in amino acids: CASSSLSERGQYEQYF. The CDR3 nucleotides read TGTGCCAGCAGCTCGCTCTCAGAGCGGGGACAATACGAGCAGTACTTC.

The chain employs TRBV4-3 and TRBJ2-2; tentatively, D is TRBD2 (5 bases). Per the germline V gene, CDR1 is LGHNA and CDR2 is YSLEER. CDR3 length: 17 amino acids. Trimming took off 2 bases at V and 1 base at J, with 14 bases between the two ends. CDR3 region: CASSQSSAWQNTGELFF. The CDR3 DNA follows: TGCGCCAGCAGCCAAAGTAGCGCCTGGCAGAACACCGGGGAGCTGTTTTTT.

The chain recombines TRBV7-9 with TRBJ2-3, with no clear D. Germline assignment: CDR1 SEHNR and CDR2 FQNEAQ (reference sequence). The CDR3 runs to 15 residues. V was trimmed by 1 base and J by 1 base, leaving 9 bases between them. The CDR3 region is CASSLGQRRTDTQYF. CDR3 DNA sequence: TGTGCCAGCAGCTTAGGGCAGCGCCGCACAGATACGCAGTATTTT. Combining the CDR3 with reference TRBV7-9 and TRBJ2-3 gives the whole variable domain DTGVSQNPRHKITKRGQNVTFRCDPISEHNRLYWYRQTLGQGPEFLTYFQNEAQLEKSRLLSDRFSAERPKGSFSTLEIQRTEQGDSAMYLCASSLGQRRTDTQYFGPGTRLTVL.

This chain connects TRBV7-9 to TRBJ2-3, with D perhaps TRBD2 (6 bases). CDR1 SEHNR and CDR2 FQNEAQ come from the germline V gene (reference sequence). Trimming removed 4 bases from V and 9 bases from J, with 23 bases in between. The CDR3 loop spans 16 amino acids. CDR3 DNA: TGTGCCAGCAGCTCCCTAGGGGCGGGACCGGAGGAAACGCAGTATTTT. It specifies CASSSLGAGPEETQYF.

V gene TRBV5-8 combines with J gene TRBJ1-5; 8 bases fit TRBD1. The CDR3 covers 15 residues. Trimming removed 6 bases from V and 4 bases from J; junction bases left unmatched: 9. In germline, CDR1 is SGHTS, CDR2 YDEGEE. Here the CDR3 DNA reads TGTGCCAGCACCCTAGACAGGGGAATGAATCAGCCCCAGCATTTT. Translating it yields CASTLDRGMNQPQHF.

This clone was picked up a small number of times. The chain has TRBV5-4 and TRBJ1-1, with 7 bases aligning to TRBD1. The CDR3 has 11 amino acids. The junction had 4 bases not matched to a gene; V was cut back by 4 bases and J by 10 bases. Looked up from germline, CDR1 is SGHNT and CDR2 is YYREEE (reference sequence). The CDR3 loop is CASSETGRAFF. CDR3 coding DNA: TGTGCCAGCAGCGAGACAGGGAGAGCTTTCTTT. The variable domain in full, completed from reference TRBV5-4 and TRBJ1-1, reads ETGVTQSPTHLIKTRGQQVTLRCSSQSGHNTVSWYQQALGQGPQFIFQYYREEENGRGNFPPRFSGLQFPNYSSELNVNALELDDSALYLCASSETGRAFFGQGTRLTVV.

In its sample, this clone was seen a few times. The chain couples TRBV7-6 to TRBJ1-1; D gene uncertain. V shed 5 bases and J shed 1 base, with 11 bases lying between them. CDR3 length: 14 residues. Germline V gene lookup returns CDR1 SGHVS and CDR2 FNYEAQ. CDR3 sequence reads: CASSTPGWNTEAFF. In DNA, the CDR3 is TGTGCCAGCAGCACCCCGGGTTGGAACACTGAAGCTTTCTTT.

This clone was counted a single time. V and J are TRBV14 and TRBJ2-7, with 7 bases fitting TRBD1. V was pared by 1 base and J by 7 bases, with 4 bases of the junction left unmatched. CDR1 and CDR2 (germline): SGHDN, FVKESK. The CDR3 has 13 residues. Here the CDR3 DNA reads TGTGCCAGCAGCCAAGCCGACAGGGTGGAGCAGTACTTC. Translating it yields CASSQADRVEQYF.

The rearrangement links TRBV5-6 to TRBJ2-7; D possibly corresponds to TRBD1 (5 bases). V shed 5 bases and J shed 0 bases, with 9 bases lying between them. The germline CDR1 and CDR2 sequences are SGHDT and YYEEEE. This CDR3 contains 13 residues. CDR3 in DNA: TGTGCCAGCAGAGATACAGGCTCCTACGAGCAGTACTTC. This gives the protein CASRDTGSYEQYF.

This sequence joins TRBV7-3 and TRBJ2-5; TRBD1 might be the D (7 bases). CDR3 size: 16 residues. Germline V lookup: CDR1 SGHTA, CDR2 FQGTGA. Trimming left V 2 bases short and J 3 bases short, with 16 bases between. The DNA for the CDR3 is TGTGCCAGCAGCTTAGTCGGAGGCGGGACAGAAGAGACCCAGTACTTC. Protein: CASSLVGGGTEETQYF.

The table lists this clone with a count of one. V gene TRBV4-2 combines with J gene TRBJ2-2, with 10 positions matching TRBD2. Per germline, CDR1 LGHNA and CDR2 YNFKEQ. Losses at the gene ends were 0 bases for V and 2 bases for J; bases not matched to a gene: 6. CDR3 length: 18 residues. The CDR3 is CASSQEIAGGKNTGELFF. The CDR3 DNA reads as TGTGCCAGCAGCCAAGAAATAGCGGGGGGCAAAAACACCGGGGAGCTGTTTTTT.

V and J are TRBV12-5 and TRBJ2-4, with D tentatively TRBD2 (6 bases). Germline V CDR1 and CDR2: LGHNT, FRNRAP. This CDR3 comprises 16 residues. V shed 0 bases and J shed 5 bases, with 14 bases lying between them. As DNA, the CDR3 is TGTGCTAGTGGTTTGGTATTGGGGGACTGGGAAAACATTCAGTACTTC. Translated: CASGLVLGDWENIQYF.

This clone was detected only a few times. The V and J genes are TRBV13 and TRBJ2-1, with 7 bases fitting TRBD2. The J segment lost 9 bases and the V segment lost 4 bases, leaving 9 bases of the junction unmatched. CDR3 length: 14 amino acids. The V gene's germline CDR1 is PRHDT and CDR2 FYEKMQ (reference sequence). The CDR3 sequence: CASSSGRGPGEQFF. CDR3 DNA: TGTGCCAGCAGCTCTGGGAGGGGCCCTGGTGAGCAGTTCTTC.

This clone was counted once. The J gene is TRBJ1-1, the V gene TRBV5-6, with D tentatively TRBD1 (5 bases). There are 13 residues in the CDR3. In germline, CDR1 is SGHDT, CDR2 YYEEEE. Trimming left V 0 bases short and J 4 bases short, with 7 bases between. Here the CDR3 DNA reads TGTGCCAGCAGCTTGGGACAGATCACTGAAGCTTTCTTT. It codes for CASSLGQITEAFF. The full variable domain, in which reference TRBV5-6 and TRBJ1-1 provide the parts outside the CDR3, is DAGVTQSPTHLIKTRGQQVTLRCSPKSGHDTVSWYQQALGQGPQFIFQYYEEEERQRGNFPDRFSGHQFPNYSSELNVNALLLGDSALYLCASSLGQITEAFFGQGTRLTVV.

The V call is TRBV5-1, the J call TRBJ1-1; no clear D. Germline V gives CDR1 SGHRS, CDR2 YFSETQ. Trimming removed 0 bases at V and 2 bases at J, with 5 bases between. This CDR3 spans 13 amino acids. The CDR3 nucleotides are TGCGCCAGCAGCTTGGCCGGTAACACTGAAGCTTTCTTT. Amino acids: CASSLAGNTEAFF. The variable domain in full, completed from reference TRBV5-1 and TRBJ1-1, reads KAGVTQTPRYLIKTRGQQVTLSCSPISGHRSVSWYQQTPGQGLQFLFEYFSETQRNKGNFPGRFSGRQFSNSRSEMNVSTLELGDSALYLCASSLAGNTEAFFGQGTRLTVV.